Listed below are T cell receptor beta chains from one sample, sequenced in a study of T cell responses to AZD1222 COVID-19 vaccine. Sequencing used immunoSEQ multiplex PCR; TCRdb keeps in-frame clones, though not all of them. The sample records some 150,000 clones, approximately 89% being singletons. The specimen comprised peripheral blood, sampled on day 0 of AZD1222 vaccination. The source is an adult in good health. Both conserved end residues are part of each CDR3. Each record gives: D gene, clone size, V gene, J gene, CDR3 DNA, CDR3 protein. The D gene is left open where the match is weak. Rows give clone size only sometimes, using once, few, many, or a class for an expanded clone.

D gene: -
clone size: -
V gene: TRBV19
J gene: TRBJ2-1
CDR3 DNA: TGTGCCAGTAGTTTCCAGGGTGGCTACAATGAGCAGTTCTTC
CDR3 protein: CASSFQGGYNEQFF

D gene: -
clone size: -
V gene: TRBV18
J gene: TRBJ1-2
CDR3 DNA: TGTGCCAGCTCACCACCGCCGGCTAACTATGGCTACACCTTC
CDR3 protein: CASSPPPANYGYTF

D gene: -
clone size: -
V gene: TRBV19
J gene: TRBJ1-2
CDR3 DNA: TGTGCCAGTAGCAGATCCGCGGCCCCGGCGGCCTATGGCTACACCTTC
CDR3 protein: CASSRSAAPAAYGYTF

D gene: -
clone size: -
V gene: TRBV5-1
J gene: TRBJ1-6
CDR3 DNA: TGCGCCAGCAGTAATGGGCCTACACAGGGAACTATGGATTCACCCCTCCACTTT
CDR3 protein: CASSNGPTQGTMDSPLHF

D gene: -
clone size: -
V gene: TRBV4-2
J gene: TRBJ2-7
CDR3 DNA: TGTGCCAGCAGCCAAGGGGCAGGTGTCAACGAGCAGTACTTC
CDR3 protein: CASSQGAGVNEQYF

D gene: TRBD1
clone size: -
V gene: TRBV5-5
J gene: TRBJ1-2
CDR3 DNA: TGTGCCAGCAGCTTGGCCTGGGACAGGGTCCTGTATGGCTACACCTTC
CDR3 protein: CASSLAWDRVLYGYTF

D gene: TRBD2
clone size: -
V gene: TRBV9
J gene: TRBJ2-7
CDR3 DNA: TGTGCCAGCAGCGTAGGTCTCGGGGGAGCGGGGGGTCTCTACGAGCAGTACTTC
CDR3 protein: CASSVGLGGAGGLYEQYF

D gene: -
clone size: -
V gene: TRBV28
J gene: TRBJ2-7
CDR3 DNA: TGTGCCACCGAGGGATTTTCCTACGAGCAGTACTTC
CDR3 protein: CATEGFSYEQYF

D gene: -
clone size: -
V gene: TRBV12-3/TRBV12-4
J gene: TRBJ2-2
CDR3 DNA: TGTGCCAGCACCATCGCCTCGACCGGGGAGCTGTTTTTT
CDR3 protein: CASTIASTGELFF

D gene: TRBD1
clone size: once
V gene: TRBV7-2
J gene: TRBJ2-2
CDR3 DNA: TGTGCCAGCAGCCCATGGACAGGGTATTTGGGGGTGCCCGGGGAGCTGTTTTTT
CDR3 protein: CASSPWTGYLGVPGELFF

D gene: -
clone size: -
V gene: TRBV13
J gene: TRBJ1-4
CDR3 DNA: TGTGCCAGCAGCCGAGACAGAGTTAATGAAAAACTGTTTTTT
CDR3 protein: CASSRDRVNEKLFF

D gene: -
clone size: -
V gene: TRBV25-1
J gene: TRBJ1-1
CDR3 DNA: TGTGCCAGCACCCCGGGATGGCTGAACACTGAAGCTTTCTTT
CDR3 protein: CASTPGWLNTEAFF

D gene: -
clone size: once
V gene: TRBV3-1/TRBV3-2
J gene: TRBJ1-1
CDR3 DNA: TGTGCCAGCAGCCGGACATCCACTGAAGCTTTCTTT
CDR3 protein: CASSRTSTEAFF

D gene: TRBD1
clone size: -
V gene: TRBV18
J gene: TRBJ1-1
CDR3 DNA: TGTGCCAGCTCACCGACAGGGCCTGAAGCTTTCTTT
CDR3 protein: CASSPTGPEAFF

D gene: -
clone size: once
V gene: TRBV6-2/TRBV6-3
J gene: TRBJ1-4
CDR3 DNA: TGTGCCAGCAGCCCCGGACATGACGTGAAAAAACTGTTTTTT
CDR3 protein: CASSPGHDVKKLFF

D gene: -
clone size: -
V gene: TRBV25-1
J gene: TRBJ1-2
CDR3 DNA: TGTGCCAGCAGTGAACTTTTTCCAGGGGCAAATGGCTACACCTTC
CDR3 protein: CASSELFPGANGYTF

D gene: -
clone size: -
V gene: TRBV19
J gene: TRBJ1-2
CDR3 DNA: TGTGCCAGTAGTATAGATCGGAGTTCTAACTATGGCTACACCTTC
CDR3 protein: CASSIDRSSNYGYTF

D gene: -
clone size: -
V gene: TRBV4-1
J gene: TRBJ2-7
CDR3 DNA: TGCGCCAGCAGCCAAGATGGGGGGCGTACTTACGAGCAGTACTTC
CDR3 protein: CASSQDGGRTYEQYF

D gene: -
clone size: few
V gene: TRBV2
J gene: TRBJ1-3
CDR3 DNA: TGTGCCAGCAGTCCCGGGACATCTTCTTTCGGAAATGGAAACACCATATATTTT
CDR3 protein: CASSPGTSSFGNGNTIYF

D gene: -
clone size: -
V gene: TRBV25-1
J gene: TRBJ1-1
CDR3 DNA: TGTGCCAGCAGTGAAAACAGGGCCAGGACTGAAGCTTTCTTT
CDR3 protein: CASSENRARTEAFF

D gene: -
clone size: -
V gene: TRBV2
J gene: TRBJ2-5
CDR3 DNA: TGTGCCAGCAGCGCAGGGGGGTGGGAGACCCAGTACTTC
CDR3 protein: CASSAGGWETQYF

D gene: TRBD1
clone size: -
V gene: TRBV28
J gene: TRBJ1-1
CDR3 DNA: TGTGCCAGCAGAACCGGGACAGAGCTTCTGAACACTGAAGCTTTCTTT
CDR3 protein: CASRTGTELLNTEAFF

D gene: -
clone size: once
V gene: TRBV5-8
J gene: TRBJ1-2
CDR3 DNA: TGTGCCAGCAGCTTATGGGGGCGCGGTAACTATGGCTACACCTTC
CDR3 protein: CASSLWGRGNYGYTF

D gene: TRBD2
clone size: -
V gene: TRBV6-2/TRBV6-3
J gene: TRBJ2-7
CDR3 DNA: TGTGCCAGCAGTACCTCAATAGCGGGTTCCTACGAGCAGTACTTC
CDR3 protein: CASSTSIAGSYEQYF

D gene: -
clone size: -
V gene: TRBV5-5
J gene: TRBJ2-1
CDR3 DNA: TGTGCCAGCAGCTATTCAGGGCCACCCTACAATGAGCAGTTCTTC
CDR3 protein: CASSYSGPPYNEQFF

D gene: TRBD2
clone size: once
V gene: TRBV28
J gene: TRBJ2-1
CDR3 DNA: TGTGCCAGCAGTTTAAGGGCTAGCGGGGCTTTAGAGCAGTTCTTC
CDR3 protein: CASSLRASGALEQFF

D gene: -
clone size: -
V gene: TRBV5-1
J gene: TRBJ1-1
CDR3 DNA: TGCGCCAGCAGTATGAACACTGAAGCTTTCTTT
CDR3 protein: CASSMNTEAFF

D gene: TRBD1
clone size: -
V gene: TRBV18
J gene: TRBJ1-1
CDR3 DNA: TGTGCCAGCTCAAGGGGACAGGGGCCGACTGAAGCTTTCTTT
CDR3 protein: CASSRGQGPTEAFF

D gene: -
clone size: few
V gene: TRBV5-1
J gene: TRBJ1-6
CDR3 DNA: TGCGCCAGCAGCCAAGTAATGCCGGGGGATTCACCCCTCCACTTT
CDR3 protein: CASSQVMPGDSPLHF

D gene: TRBD1
clone size: -
V gene: TRBV7-6
J gene: TRBJ2-5
CDR3 DNA: TGTGCCAGCAGCTTGGGGGGACAGGGGAAGGAAGGGGAGACCCAGTACTTC
CDR3 protein: CASSLGGQGKEGETQYF

D gene: -
clone size: few
V gene: TRBV5-4
J gene: TRBJ1-6
CDR3 DNA: TGTGCCAGCAGCTTCGCAGGGGCAGGGAATTCACCCCTCCACTTT
CDR3 protein: CASSFAGAGNSPLHF

D gene: TRBD1
clone size: -
V gene: TRBV5-1
J gene: TRBJ1-4
CDR3 DNA: TGCGCCAGCACTGGGACAGATGAAAAACTGTTTTTT
CDR3 protein: CASTGTDEKLFF

D gene: -
clone size: -
V gene: TRBV18
J gene: TRBJ2-7
CDR3 DNA: TGTGCCAGCTCACCACCGACTAGTTACGAGCAGTACTTC
CDR3 protein: CASSPPTSYEQYF

D gene: TRBD2
clone size: -
V gene: TRBV11-3
J gene: TRBJ2-1
CDR3 DNA: TGTGCCAGCAGCTTAGATGGAAGCGGGGGGGCTCTTGGTGAGCAGTTCTTC
CDR3 protein: CASSLDGSGGALGEQFF

D gene: TRBD1
clone size: -
V gene: TRBV10-3
J gene: TRBJ2-7
CDR3 DNA: TGTGCCACCCGGGACAGGGGCTACGAGCAGTACTTC
CDR3 protein: CATRDRGYEQYF

D gene: TRBD1
clone size: -
V gene: TRBV5-1
J gene: TRBJ2-7
CDR3 DNA: TGCGCCAGCAGCTTCGGGACAGGGGGTGGAATAAGTAGTTGCGAGCAGTACTTC
CDR3 protein: CASSFGTGGGISSCEQYF

D gene: TRBD1
clone size: once
V gene: TRBV7-9
J gene: TRBJ2-1
CDR3 DNA: TGTGCCAGCAGCTTACCAGGGGGCGGCTATGAGCAGTTCTTC
CDR3 protein: CASSLPGGGYEQFF

D gene: -
clone size: -
V gene: TRBV7-9
J gene: TRBJ2-3
CDR3 DNA: TGTGCCAGCAGCTTCAGAGGGCGAGTATCAGATACGCAGTATTTT
CDR3 protein: CASSFRGRVSDTQYF

D gene: TRBD1
clone size: few
V gene: TRBV4-1
J gene: TRBJ1-5
CDR3 DNA: TGCGCCAGCAGCCACTCGAGGACAGGGAGGACTGGAAGCAATCAGCCCCAGCATTTT
CDR3 protein: CASSHSRTGRTGSNQPQHF

D gene: TRBD2
clone size: -
V gene: TRBV29-1
J gene: TRBJ2-3
CDR3 DNA: TGCAGCGTTCACCCGGGGGGGGGCACAGATACGCAGTATTTT
CDR3 protein: CSVHPGGGTDTQYF

D gene: TRBD1
clone size: -
V gene: TRBV27
J gene: TRBJ2-7
CDR3 DNA: TGTGCCAGCAGTTGGGGACAGGCCCTCTACGAGCAGTACTTC
CDR3 protein: CASSWGQALYEQYF

D gene: -
clone size: once
V gene: TRBV7-9
J gene: TRBJ1-5
CDR3 DNA: TGTGCCAGCAGTACCGACAGGTACAATCAGCCCCAGCATTTT
CDR3 protein: CASSTDRYNQPQHF

D gene: -
clone size: -
V gene: TRBV4-2
J gene: TRBJ1-2
CDR3 DNA: TGTGCCAGCAGCCGAGCAAGGGGGGAGCCGGGAGGCTACACCTTC
CDR3 protein: CASSRARGEPGGYTF

D gene: -
clone size: few
V gene: TRBV4-1
J gene: TRBJ2-1
CDR3 DNA: TGCGCCAGCAGCCTTCTCCCAGGCCCTGAACAGTTCTTC
CDR3 protein: CASSLLPGPEQFF

D gene: -
clone size: -
V gene: TRBV7-3
J gene: TRBJ1-2
CDR3 DNA: TGTGCCAGCAGCTTAATCTCGGCAGGGTCTAACTATGGCTACACCTTC
CDR3 protein: CASSLISAGSNYGYTF

D gene: -
clone size: once
V gene: TRBV15
J gene: TRBJ2-1
CDR3 DNA: TGTGCCACCAGCTCCTCCGGTCGCGAGCAGTTCTTC
CDR3 protein: CATSSSGREQFF

D gene: -
clone size: -
V gene: TRBV18
J gene: TRBJ2-5
CDR3 DNA: TGTGCCAGCTCACCAACGCGCAGGGAACAAGAGACCCAGTACTTC
CDR3 protein: CASSPTRREQETQYF

D gene: -
clone size: -
V gene: TRBV5-4
J gene: TRBJ1-1
CDR3 DNA: TGTGCCAGCAGCGGGCTGACAGTGAACACTGAAGCTTTCTTT
CDR3 protein: CASSGLTVNTEAFF

D gene: TRBD1
clone size: -
V gene: TRBV18
J gene: TRBJ1-4
CDR3 DNA: TGTGCCAGCTCACCACCAGGGGACAGGGGGGAAAAACTGTTTTTT
CDR3 protein: CASSPPGDRGEKLFF

D gene: -
clone size: -
V gene: TRBV2
J gene: TRBJ1-2
CDR3 DNA: TGTGCCTGGGAGAGAGGGGGGCCATTGGGTCTTGGCTACACCTTC
CDR3 protein: CAWERGGPLGLGYTF

D gene: -
clone size: -
V gene: TRBV4-1
J gene: TRBJ2-7
CDR3 DNA: TGCGCCAGCAGCCAAGATTGGCGGACAGAAGGCTACGAGCAGTACTTC
CDR3 protein: CASSQDWRTEGYEQYF

D gene: TRBD1
clone size: -
V gene: TRBV24-1
J gene: TRBJ1-1
CDR3 DNA: TGTGCCACCAGTGAGTCTACAGGGGTGAACACTGAAGCTTTCTTT
CDR3 protein: CATSESTGVNTEAFF

D gene: -
clone size: -
V gene: TRBV6-5
J gene: TRBJ1-2
CDR3 DNA: TGTGCCAGCAGTTACACCGCCGGACAGATTTATGGCTACACCTTC
CDR3 protein: CASSYTAGQIYGYTF

D gene: TRBD2
clone size: -
V gene: TRBV6-2/TRBV6-3
J gene: TRBJ2-1
CDR3 DNA: TGTGCCAGCAGTTACCACGGGAGGGGCCTAGCGGGGGGGAATGAGCAGTTCTTC
CDR3 protein: CASSYHGRGLAGGNEQFF

D gene: -
clone size: -
V gene: TRBV5-5
J gene: TRBJ1-1
CDR3 DNA: TGTGCCAGCAGCTCAAACATCAGGGGAAACACTGAAGCTTTCTTT
CDR3 protein: CASSSNIRGNTEAFF

D gene: -
clone size: -
V gene: TRBV27
J gene: TRBJ1-1
CDR3 DNA: TGTGCCAGCGCCCCCACAGTTGAAGCTTTCTTT
CDR3 protein: CASAPTVEAFF

D gene: TRBD2
clone size: -
V gene: TRBV28
J gene: TRBJ2-7
CDR3 DNA: TGTGCCAGCGCGGGGGTTCCCGAGCAGTACTTC
CDR3 protein: CASAGVPEQYF